This record looks at one T cell receptor (beta chain) sequence and its context. Its antigen remains unknown. Making the TCR beta libraries involved quantitative 5'-RACE with molecular barcodes. TCRdb fed the 5' RACE reads into MiXCR, producing one record per CDR3 protein. The data show under 550,000 distinct CDR3 sequences, roughly a quarter seen once. This record comes from a study of CD8 T cells in ankylosing spondylitis. Study-wide results and caveats: A TCR beta motif of about 8 highly homologous variants seemed to mark ankylosing spondylitis blood. Disease-associated clonotypes exhibited CD8+ identity and were relatively infrequent in peripheral blood. There was reportedly significant enrichment of clones that were disease-linked in matched ankylosing spondylitis synovial fluid.

CDR1 is KGHSH and CDR2 is LQKENI in the germline V gene. The CDR3 contains 15 residues. Losses at the gene ends were 3 bases for V and 3 bases for J; bases not matched to a gene: 8. Sequenced input: blood, either unsorted or a sorted T cell fraction (not recorded which). V and J are TRBV18 and TRBJ2-7, with TRBD2 matching 7 bases. This clonotype originated in a male donor with ankylosing spondylitis. The chain's CDR3 is CASSPGGGRDYEQYF. In DNA form, the CDR3 reads TGTGCCAGCTCACCTGGGGGGGGAAGGGACTACGAGCAGTACTTC.